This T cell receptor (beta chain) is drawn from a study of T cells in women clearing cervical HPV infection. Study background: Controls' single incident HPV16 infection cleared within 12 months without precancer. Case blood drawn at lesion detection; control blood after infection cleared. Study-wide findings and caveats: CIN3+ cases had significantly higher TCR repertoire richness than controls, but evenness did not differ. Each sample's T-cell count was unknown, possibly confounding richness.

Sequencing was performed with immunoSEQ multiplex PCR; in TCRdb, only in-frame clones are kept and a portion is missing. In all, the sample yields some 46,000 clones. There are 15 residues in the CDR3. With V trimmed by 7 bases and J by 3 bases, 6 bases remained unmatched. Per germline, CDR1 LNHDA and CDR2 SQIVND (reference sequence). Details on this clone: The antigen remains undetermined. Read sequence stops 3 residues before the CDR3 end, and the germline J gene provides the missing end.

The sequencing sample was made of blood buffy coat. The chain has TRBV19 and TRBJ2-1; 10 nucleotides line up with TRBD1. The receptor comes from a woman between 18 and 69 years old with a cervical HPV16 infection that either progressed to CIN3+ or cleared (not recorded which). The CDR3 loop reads CASTEDRGNYNEQFF. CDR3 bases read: TGTGCCAGTACCGAGGACAGGGGGAACTACAATGAG.